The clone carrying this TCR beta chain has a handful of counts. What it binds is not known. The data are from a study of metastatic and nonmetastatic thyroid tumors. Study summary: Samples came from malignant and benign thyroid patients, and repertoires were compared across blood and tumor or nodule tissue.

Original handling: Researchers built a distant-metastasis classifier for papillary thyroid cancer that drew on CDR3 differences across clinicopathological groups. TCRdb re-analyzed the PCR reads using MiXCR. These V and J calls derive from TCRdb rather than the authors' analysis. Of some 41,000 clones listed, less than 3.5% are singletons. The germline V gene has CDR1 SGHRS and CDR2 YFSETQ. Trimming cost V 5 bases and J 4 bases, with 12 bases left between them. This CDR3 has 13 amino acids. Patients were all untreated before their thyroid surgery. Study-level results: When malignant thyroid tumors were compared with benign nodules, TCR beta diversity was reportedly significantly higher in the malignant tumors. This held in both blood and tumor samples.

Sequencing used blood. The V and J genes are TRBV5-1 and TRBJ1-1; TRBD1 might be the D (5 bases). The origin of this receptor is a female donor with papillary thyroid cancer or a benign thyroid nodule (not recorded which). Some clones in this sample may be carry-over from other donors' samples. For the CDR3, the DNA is TGCGCCAGCAGTTTGACCGGGGGCACTGAAGCTTTCTTT. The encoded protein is CASSLTGGTEAFF.